These 30 T cell receptor beta chains came from one sample sequenced in a study of blood T cell repertoires in COVID-19. Profiled with immunoSEQ multiplex PCR; TCRdb holds only in-frame clones, not every one. Of 110,000 or so clones detected, about 90% appear once; the ten largest clones hold approximately 4.4%. Sequenced input: peripheral blood. These receptors all come from a woman aged 50 to 65 with acute or convalescent COVID-19.

This chain uses TRBV6-5 with TRBJ1-4; D gene ambiguous. Trimming removed 6 bases at V and 5 bases at J, with 13 bases between. The germline CDR1 and CDR2 sequences are MNHEY and SVGAGI. There are 14 residues in the CDR3. In DNA, the CDR3 is TGTGCCAGCAGCGTGGAGAGATCCAATGAAAAACTGTTTTTT. The encoded protein is CASSVERSNEKLFF.

This chain links TRBV13 with TRBJ2-3; 11 positions match TRBD2. The germline gives CDR1 PRHDT, CDR2 FYEKMQ (reference sequence). The J segment lost 7 bases and the V segment lost 6 bases, leaving 9 bases of the junction unmatched. This CDR3 comprises 15 residues. CDR3: CASRLISGGEYTQYF. The CDR3, as DNA: TGTGCCAGCAGACTTATTAGCGGGGGGGAGTATACGCAGTATTTT.

The rearrangement links TRBV18 to TRBJ1-5; the match to TRBD1 covers 7 bases. Germline CDR1 and CDR2: KGHSH and LQKENI. The J segment lost 2 bases and the V segment lost 4 bases, leaving 8 bases of the junction unmatched. The CDR3 runs to 16 residues. CDR3 sequence: CASSRVGGAGNQPQHF. The CDR3 DNA sequence: TGTGCCAGCTCACGGGTAGGGGGCGCGGGCAATCAGCCCCAGCATTTT.

This clone has a handful of counts. The chain joins TRBV7-9 to TRBJ1-1, with D uncertain. From germline, CDR1 is SEHNR and CDR2 FQNEAQ (reference sequence). The CDR3 sequence is 14 residues long. The V end lost 7 bases, the J end lost 2 bases, and 14 bases lay between the germline ends. CDR3 bases: TGTGCCAGCACCTCCTGGTCAGGCAACACTGAAGCTTTCTTT. Protein sequence: CASTSWSGNTEAFF.

The J gene is TRBJ2-1, the V gene TRBV10-1; 7 positions match TRBD2. With 5 bases clipped from V and 0 bases from J, the junction kept 1 base outside the gene matches. The CDR3 totals 14 residues. Germline V gene sequence: CDR1 WNHNN, CDR2 SYGVQD (reference sequence). CDR3 coding DNA: TGCGCCAGCAGTCGCGGGAGCTCCTACAATGAGCAGTTCTTC. Protein product: CASSRGSSYNEQFF.

This clone was recorded once. The rearrangement uses TRBV30 and TRBJ1-2; 9 bases align to TRBD1. V trimming: 7 bases; J trimming: 6 bases; junction bases outside the gene matches: 3. The CDR3 consists of 11 residues. Germline V gene lookup returns CDR1 GTSNPN and CDR2 SVGIG (reference sequence). The CDR3 loop is CASDRGNGYTF. CDR3 nucleotides: TGTGCCTCGGACAGGGGCAATGGCTACACCTTC.

The chain is built from TRBV2 and TRBJ2-7; TRBD2 matches at 7 bases. Trimming cost V 11 bases and J 2 bases; bases outside gene matches: 6. CDR1 is SNHLY and CDR2 is FYNNEI in the germline V gene. The CDR3 spans 12 residues. CDR3 sequence: CAGGRGTYEQYF. The CDR3 DNA is TGTGCCGGCGGGCGGGGGACCTACGAGCAGTACTTC.

The chain links TRBV4-2 to TRBJ1-3; 9 bases fit TRBD1. Germline values: CDR1 LGHNA, CDR2 YNFKEQ. Losses at the gene ends were 2 bases for V and 4 bases for J; bases not matched to a gene: 3. This CDR3 region has 15 residues. CDR3 sequence: CASSQTGGWGNTIYF. CDR3 sequence (DNA): TGTGCCAGCAGCCAAACAGGGGGCTGGGGAAACACCATATATTTT.

This clone was counted only a few times. The chain employs TRBV28 and TRBJ1-2, with D uncertain. The V end was cut by 7 bases, the J end by 8 bases, with 20 bases between. The CDR3 is 14 amino acids. Per germline, CDR1 MDHEN and CDR2 SYDVKM. The CDR3 coding sequence is TGTGCCAGCATTGAGGTTTTGGGGAGTACGGGCTACACCTTC. It is translated as CASIEVLGSTGYTF.

The chain recombines TRBV10-3 with TRBJ2-6, with 7 bases matching TRBD1. After removal of 0 bases from V and 2 bases from J, the junction contained 4 bases not matched to a gene. Germline-derived CDR1 and CDR2 are ENHRY and SYGVKD. CDR3 length equals 17 residues. The CDR3 DNA sequence: TGTGCCATCAGTGAGTCGACAGGGTCTGCTGGGGCCAACGTCCTGACTTTC. Its translation: CAISESTGSAGANVLTF.

The chain couples TRBV10-3 to TRBJ1-1; D gene unclear. Germline V lookup: CDR1 ENHRY, CDR2 SYGVKD. Trimming stripped 3 bases from V and 4 bases from J, with 9 bases between. The CDR3 loop spans 13 amino acids. CDR3 loop: CAISDRESTEAFF. The CDR3, as DNA: TGTGCCATCAGTGATAGGGAGTCCACTGAAGCTTTCTTT.

The gene calls are TRBV19 and TRBJ2-1, with unresolved D. Trimming shortened V by 5 bases and J by 7 bases, and 12 bases separated the two germline ends. The CDR3 totals 13 residues. Germline V lookup: CDR1 LNHDA, CDR2 SQIVND (reference sequence). The DNA of the CDR3 is TGTGCCAGTAGTCTCCGGTTCATTAATGAGCAGTTCTTC. Amino acid sequence: CASSLRFINEQFF.

This clone was counted a few times. This sequence joins TRBV24-1 and TRBJ2-7, with D possibly matching TRBD1 (5 bases). The CDR3 is 15 residues long. Germline CDR1 reads KGHDR; CDR2 reads SFDVKD. Trimming removed 4 bases from V and 1 base from J, with 13 bases in between. CDR3 in amino acids: CATSEGSKGSYEQYF. The CDR3 region has the DNA TGTGCCACCAGTGAGGGCTCTAAGGGGTCCTACGAGCAGTACTTC.

Only one count was recorded for this clone. V gene TRBV27 combines with J gene TRBJ1-1, with 7 bases lining up with TRBD1. The CDR3 consists of 14 residues. Germline assignment: CDR1 MNHEY and CDR2 SMNVEV (reference sequence). V trimming: 6 bases; J trimming: 6 bases; junction bases outside the gene matches: 10. This chain's CDR3 is CASRHIDREAEAFF. The DNA of the CDR3 is TGTGCCAGCAGGCACATCGACAGGGAGGCTGAAGCTTTCTTT.

J is TRBJ2-3 and V is TRBV28; D unresolved. V lost 4 bases to trimming and J lost 1 base, with 9 bases between them. There are 14 residues in the CDR3. CDR1 MDHEN and CDR2 SYDVKM come from the germline V gene. CDR3 nucleotide sequence: TGTGCCAGCAGTTCTTTCACGGGCACAGATACGCAGTATTTT. Its translation is CASSSFTGTDTQYF. The entire variable domain, with the rest obtained from reference TRBV28 and TRBJ2-3, is as follows: DVKVTQSSRYLVKRTGEKVFLECVQDMDHENMFWYRQDPGLGLRLIYFSYDVKMKEKGDIPEGYSVSREKKERFSLILESASTNQTSMYLCASSSFTGTDTQYFGPGTRLTVL.

The chain links TRBV10-2 to TRBJ1-6; the D gene is possibly TRBD1 (6 bases). V was clipped by 3 bases and J by 7 bases, with 10 bases between them. CDR1 and CDR2 from the germline V gene are WSHSY and SAAADI. The CDR3 spans 14 residues. CDR3 in amino acids: CASSDWTENSPLHF. The CDR3 DNA follows: TGCGCCAGCAGTGATTGGACAGAAAATTCACCCCTCCACTTT.

The V gene is TRBV9, the J gene TRBJ1-4, with a possible D match to TRBD1 (6 bases). The CDR3 covers 14 residues. Germline V gives CDR1 SGDLS, CDR2 YYNGEE. V dropped 3 bases and J dropped 8 bases, with 14 bases sitting between them. CDR3 coding DNA: TGTGCCAGCAGCGCAAGTCGTACAGGGGAAAAACTGTTTTTT. The encoded protein is CASSASRTGEKLFF.

The V call is TRBV6-1, the J call TRBJ2-1, with 8 bases matching TRBD1. J lost 5 bases, V lost 4 bases, and 10 bases had no gene match. Germline-derived CDR1 and CDR2 are MNHNS and SASEGT. This CDR3 comprises 16 residues. The CDR3 spells CASSVTSGTGNNEQFF. Here the CDR3 DNA reads TGTGCCAGCAGTGTTACCTCGGGGACAGGCAACAATGAGCAGTTCTTC.

The chain couples TRBV29-1 to TRBJ1-5; TRBD1 matches at 9 bases. CDR3 size: 16 residues. V trimming: 5 bases; J trimming: 4 bases; junction bases outside the gene matches: 12. Looked up from germline, CDR1 is SQVTM and CDR2 is ANQGSEA. The CDR3 region is CSVNPPGQGVNQPQHF. The CDR3 DNA sequence: TGCAGCGTTAACCCTCCGGGACAGGGTGTAAATCAGCCCCAGCATTTT. The full variable domain, its missing parts supplied by reference TRBV29-1 and TRBJ1-5, is SAVISQKPSRDICQRGTSLTIQCQVDSQVTMMFWYRQQPGQSLTLIATANQGSEATYESGFVIDKFPISRPNLTFSTLTVSNMSPEDSSIYLCSVNPPGQGVNQPQHFGDGTRLSIL.

The table lists this clone with a few counts. The rearrangement uses TRBV3-1 (or the pseudogene TRBV3-2) and TRBJ2-2; D is undetermined. V was pared by 5 bases and J by 2 bases, with 12 bases between. The germline V gene encodes CDR1 LGHDT and CDR2 YNNKEL (reference sequence). The CDR3 length is 15 residues. For the CDR3, the DNA is TGTGCCAGCAGCTCGACACCCTTCAACACCGGGGAGCTGTTTTTT. It specifies CASSSTPFNTGELFF.

CDR3 nucleotides: TGTGCCAGCAGCCAAGGTTCGAGGGGGGGTACTCAGCCCCAGCATTTT. It is translated as CASSQGSRGGTQPQHF. The rearrangement uses TRBV3-1 (or the pseudogene TRBV3-2) and TRBJ1-5; D perhaps matches TRBD1 (6 bases). The CDR3 sequence is 16 residues long. Germline V lookup: CDR1 LGHDT, CDR2 YNNKEL (reference sequence). Trimming removed 1 base from V and 6 bases from J, with 16 bases in between.

Comment on this clone: In this CDR3 the conserved last residue, phenylalanine or tryptophan, is missing, so a read error is likely. No DNA is shown, since the ends of the CDR3 on it are uncertain; the CDR3 is the one TCRdb lists. The chain is built from TRBV2 and TRBJ2-7; the table calls TRBD1, which could not be checked here. Counting both end residues, the CDR3 totals 12 amino acids. Germline V gene lookup returns CDR1 SNHLY and CDR2 FYNNEI. The CDR3 sequence: CASSDTLGQSVP.

J is TRBJ2-2 and V is TRBV2, with 8 bases fitting TRBD1. This CDR3 spans 12 amino acids. Germline CDR1 SNHLY, CDR2 FYNNEI. The V and J ends lost 6 bases and 8 bases, in that order; junction bases with no gene match: 2. The CDR3 DNA reads TGTGCCAGCAGAGACAGGGGTGGGGAGCTGTTTTTT. This gives the protein CASRDRGGELFF.

The chain combines TRBV12-3 or TRBV12-4 with TRBJ1-2; D may be TRBD1 (6 bases). Deletions cut 8 bases from V and 4 bases from J, with 14 bases between. The CDR3 spans 13 residues. The CDR3 region is CASALLGAYGYTF. CDR3 bases: TGTGCCAGCGCCTTACTGGGGGCCTATGGCTACACCTTC.

This clone was seen only once. The genes are TRBV7-8 and TRBJ1-6; D call uncertain. CDR1 and CDR2 (germline): SGHVS, FQNEAQ. V was pared by 0 bases and J by 3 bases, with 12 bases between. This CDR3 is built from 17 residues. Written as DNA, the CDR3 is TGTGCCAGCAGCTTAGCGGGGAGGAACAGCTATAATTCACCCCTCCACTTT. It codes for CASSLAGRNSYNSPLHF.

The chain carries TRBV6-2 or TRBV6-3 and TRBJ1-5; possibly TRBD1 for D (6 bases). The ends were cut back, 2 bases at V and 3 bases at J, with 11 bases in the middle. Germline V lookup: CDR1 MNHEY, CDR2 SVGEGT. The CDR3 consists of 15 residues. This CDR3 reads CASSYLTGLNQPQHF. CDR3 DNA: TGTGCCAGCAGTTACCTTACAGGGCTCAATCAGCCCCAGCATTTT.

V usage is TRBV18 and J usage is TRBJ2-1; no clear D gene. CDR1 and CDR2 (germline): KGHSH, LQKENI. Deletions cut 0 bases from V and 6 bases from J, with 9 bases between. The CDR3 runs to 14 residues. The CDR3, as DNA: TGTGCCAGCTCACCACCGTCTATACGCAATGAGCAGTTCTTC. This gives the protein CASSPPSIRNEQFF.

This clone was observed many times. The V and J genes are TRBV7-9 and TRBJ1-2, with D perhaps TRBD1 (5 bases). Germline V lookup: CDR1 SEHNR, CDR2 FQNEAQ (reference sequence). This CDR3 contains 13 residues. Trimming shortened V by 3 bases and J by 6 bases, and 11 bases separated the two germline ends. The CDR3 DNA follows: TGTGCCAGCAGCTTTACACAGGTGGATGGCTACACCTTC. It specifies CASSFTQVDGYTF.

The chain combines TRBV2 with TRBJ2-7; D possibly corresponds to TRBD2 (6 bases). Trimming stripped 6 bases from V and 7 bases from J, with 13 bases between. Looked up from germline, CDR1 is SNHLY and CDR2 is FYNNEI. There are 12 residues in the CDR3. As DNA, the CDR3 is TGTGCCAGCAGGACCTTCAGCGGGGAGCAGTACTTC. Its protein product is CASRTFSGEQYF.

This sequence joins TRBV24-1 and TRBJ2-5, with D possibly TRBD2 on 6 matching bases. Trimming pared 5 bases from V and 4 bases from J, leaving 10 bases between. The germline CDR1 and CDR2 sequences are KGHDR and SFDVKD. CDR3 length equals 13 residues. As DNA, the CDR3 is TGTGCCACCAGTGGATTGGGAGGAGAGACCCAGTACTTC. Its translation is CATSGLGGETQYF.